A selection of T cell receptor beta chains follows, all from one sample in a study of response to subunit inactivated influenza vaccine. MiXCR was run by TCRdb on the RT-PCR reads, yielding one entry per CDR3 protein. In the table there are about 170,000 distinct CDR3 sequences, about an eighth of which are singletons. The same data also went into a second study, on T cells expressing NK-cell markers.

Sequencing used CD8+ T cells sorted from PBMCs, obtained about 12 days after vaccination. The source of these receptors is a man aged 45-65 years who received an inactivated influenza vaccine. CDR3s include the opening cysteine and the closing phenylalanine or tryptophan. The D gene is left open where the match is weak. Only some rows state a clone size, as once, few, many or a class for expanded clones.

D,J,V,size,length,CDR3,DNA
-,TRBJ2-7,TRBV6-2/TRBV6-3,few,15,CASSYSTSSGYEQYF,TGTGCCAGCAGTTACTCGACCTCGTCAGGTTACGAGCAGTACTTC
TRBD2,TRBJ2-5,TRBV14,few,15,CASSPTSGGWETQYF,TGTGCCAGCAGCCCTACTAGCGGCGGCTGGGAGACCCAGTACTTC
-,TRBJ2-1,TRBV18,many,17,CASSHIPHGGFDNEQFF,TGTGCCAGCTCACATATACCTCACGGGGGTTTCGACAATGAGCAGTTCTTC
-,TRBJ2-1,TRBV7-9,-,16,CASSLGGTRRDNEQFF,TGTGCCAGCAGCTTAGGAGGGACTCGGAGAGACAATGAGCAGTTCTTC
-,TRBJ2-7,TRBV9,few,16,CASSVEGAGPAYEQYF,TGTGCCAGCAGCGTAGAGGGAGCGGGCCCCGCCTACGAGCAGTACTTC
-,TRBJ2-2,TRBV27,-,13,CASGCTGSGELFF,TGTGCCAGCGGATGCACAGGGTCCGGGGAGCTGTTTTTT
-,TRBJ2-7,TRBV12-3/TRBV12-4,few,15,CASSLGGDSSYEQYF,TGTGCCAGCAGTCTCGGGGGGGACAGCTCCTACGAGCAGTACTTC
TRBD2,TRBJ2-7,TRBV27,few,13,CASSFSGRYEQYF,TGTGCCAGCAGTTTTAGCGGGCGGTACGAGCAGTACTTC
-,TRBJ1-6,TRBV5-1,few,15,CASSWTVSYNSPLHF,TGCGCCAGCAGCTGGACAGTTTCCTATAATTCACCCCTCCACTTT
-,TRBJ2-7,TRBV3-1,many,13,CASSDYVSYEQYF,TGTGCCAGCAGCGATTATGTCTCCTACGAGCAGTACTTC
TRBD1,TRBJ2-7,TRBV27,few,13,CASSFRGTYEQYF,TGTGCCAGCAGTTTCAGGGGGACCTACGAGCAGTACTTC
TRBD2,TRBJ2-5,TRBV11-1,few,19,CASSLARLAVPKYQETQYF,TGTGCCAGCAGCTTAGCGCGTCTAGCGGTCCCCAAGTACCAAGAGACCCAGTACTTC
-,TRBJ1-5,TRBV10-2,-,15,CASSESNAGHQPQHF,TGCGCCAGCAGTGAGTCGAATGCAGGACATCAGCCCCAGCATTTT
TRBD2,TRBJ2-1,TRBV12-3/TRBV12-4,many,15,CASKRLAGGPNEQFF,TGTGCCAGCAAGAGACTAGCGGGAGGGCCAAATGAGCAGTTCTTC
-,TRBJ1-1,TRBV6-5,-,12,CASRKGNTEAFF,TGTGCCAGCAGGAAGGGGAACACTGAAGCTTTCTTT
TRBD1,TRBJ2-1,TRBV27,-,14,CASSLSSGGNEQFF,TGTGCCAGCAGTTTATCGTCAGGGGGCAATGAGCAGTTCTTC
-,TRBJ2-3,TRBV7-8,few,18,CASSLDEEGPKSTDTQYF,TGTGCCAGCAGCTTAGATGAAGAGGGGCCAAAAAGCACAGATACGCAGTATTTT
TRBD1,TRBJ2-5,TRBV7-2,few,15,CASPPMDRGQETQYF,TGTGCCAGCCCCCCCATGGACAGGGGCCAAGAGACCCAGTACTTC
-,TRBJ2-7,TRBV10-3,many,12,CAISRRSYEQYF,TGTGCCATCAGTCGGAGGAGCTACGAGCAGTACTTC
-,TRBJ2-1,TRBV12-3/TRBV12-4,few,12,CASSSTWDEQFF,TGTGCCAGCAGTTCAACTTGGGATGAGCAGTTCTTC
-,TRBJ2-7,TRBV28,-,13,CASSYRASYEQYF,TGTGCCAGCAGCTACAGGGCCTCCTACGAGCAGTACTTC
TRBD1,TRBJ1-1,TRBV27,-,14,CASSGYGTGAEAFF,TGTGCCAGCAGCGGTTATGGGACAGGAGCTGAAGCTTTCTTT
-,TRBJ2-1,TRBV6-2/TRBV6-3,-,13,CASTSSGPHEQFF,TGTGCCAGCACTTCAAGCGGCCCGCATGAGCAGTTCTTC
-,TRBJ1-2,TRBV5-6,few,15,CASSLVGSGFYGYTF,TGTGCCAGCAGCTTGGTGGGATCGGGTTTCTATGGCTACACCTTC
TRBD1,TRBJ2-7,TRBV2,many,14,CASSERTGDHEQYF,TGTGCCAGCAGTGAACGTACAGGGGACCACGAGCAGTACTTC
-,TRBJ2-5,TRBV29-1,many,12,CSVAGLGETQYF,TGCAGCGTTGCAGGGCTAGGGGAGACCCAGTACTTC
TRBD1,TRBJ2-7,TRBV30,-,14,CAWSAWDRGYEQYF,TGTGCCTGGAGTGCTTGGGACAGAGGCTACGAGCAGTACTTC
-,TRBJ2-7,TRBV20-1,-,14,CSARVEPGAHEQYF,TGCAGTGCTAGAGTGGAGCCCGGTGCTCACGAGCAGTACTTC
-,TRBJ2-1,TRBV6-1,few,17,CASSRTPGPHDYNEQFF,TGTGCCAGCAGCCGGACACCCGGCCCTCACGACTACAATGAGCAGTTCTTC
TRBD1,TRBJ2-1,TRBV7-9,-,13,CASSLPGGNEQFF,TGTGCCAGCAGCTTACCAGGGGGCAATGAGCAGTTCTTC
-,TRBJ1-4,TRBV30,-,14,CAWSLNPAQEKLFF,TGTGCCTGGAGTTTAAACCCGGCCCAGGAAAAACTGTTTTTT
-,TRBJ2-5,TRBV12-3/TRBV12-4,few,15,CASSFVRAHEETQYF,TGTGCCAGCAGTTTCGTCAGGGCGCATGAAGAGACCCAGTACTTC
TRBD2,TRBJ2-1,TRBV5-8,many,17,CASSYPIAGSSYNEQFF,TGTGCCAGCAGCTATCCTATAGCGGGAAGCTCCTACAATGAGCAGTTCTTC
TRBD2,TRBJ2-7,TRBV7-9,-,15,CASSSTTSDYHEQYF,TGTGCCAGCAGCTCCACGACTAGCGATTACCACGAGCAGTACTTC
TRBD2,TRBJ2-3,TRBV27,-,16,CASSPGLAGVADTQYF,TGTGCCAGCAGTCCCGGACTAGCGGGAGTTGCAGATACGCAGTATTTT
-,TRBJ2-7,TRBV5-1,few,14,CASTLGGRGYEQYF,TGCGCCAGCACCCTGGGCGGCAGGGGCTACGAGCAGTACTTC
TRBD1,TRBJ1-5,TRBV12-3/TRBV12-4,few,15,CASSRPGQGNQPQHF,TGTGCCAGCAGTCGACCGGGACAGGGCAATCAGCCCCAGCATTTT
TRBD1,TRBJ2-7,TRBV10-2,few,14,CASTPTGSSYEQYF,TGCGCCAGCACCCCGACAGGGAGCTCCTACGAGCAGTACTTC
-,TRBJ2-2,TRBV29-1,many,13,CSVLDSFTGELFF,TGCAGCGTCCTAGACTCATTCACCGGGGAGCTGTTTTTT
-,TRBJ1-1,TRBV29-1,-,12,CSVGHLNTEAFF,TGCAGCGTCGGACACCTGAACACTGAAGCTTTCTTT
TRBD1,TRBJ2-1,TRBV15,-,14,CATSTKRQGGEQFF,TGTGCCACCAGCACCAAAAGACAGGGGGGAGAGCAGTTCTTC
-,TRBJ2-7,TRBV10-3,few,13,CAISEGQYYEQYF,TGTGCCATCAGTGAGGGACAGTATTACGAGCAGTACTTC
TRBD2,TRBJ2-3,TRBV27,-,16,CASSSPTSGKTDTQYF,TGTGCCAGCAGTTCACCGACTAGCGGGAAGACAGATACGCAGTATTTT
-,TRBJ2-1,TRBV4-1,-,15,CASSQVSGTYNEQFF,TGCGCCAGCAGCCAAGTGTCTGGTACCTACAATGAGCAGTTCTTC
-,TRBJ2-2,TRBV13,-,15,CASSLNTGNTGELFF,TGTGCCAGCAGTTTAAATACAGGAAACACCGGGGAGCTGTTTTTT
-,TRBJ1-1,TRBV15,-,16,CATSRDLGQMNTEAFF,TGTGCCACCAGCAGAGATTTAGGCCAAATGAACACTGAAGCTTTCTTT